The sequence of this T cell receptor (beta chain) was determined in a study of control samples from healthy donors and cancer patients. This clone has a single count. The length of the CDR3 is 14 residues. Trimming took off 3 bases at V and 3 bases at J, with 12 bases between the two ends. The germline CDR1 and CDR2 sequences are SGHVS and FQNEAQ. Repertoires were generated with immunoSEQ multiplex PCR, while TCRdb's copy carries only in-frame clones and drops some. The sample holds 95,000 to 150,000 clones, 92% seen once. Sequenced input: PBMCs. V is TRBV7-8 and J is TRBJ2-7; a possible D gene is TRBD2 (5 bases). This clonotype was obtained from an elderly man with head and neck cancer. This CDR3 reads CASSLDSGIYEQYF. In DNA, the CDR3 is TGTGCCAGCAGCTTGGACTCAGGAATCTACGAGCAGTACTTC.